The T cell receptor (beta chain) under discussion was sequenced for a study of blood T cells in healthy people across ages. Through a sample-barcoded 5' primer and a J-beta primer mix, a second PCR was run for roughly 7 to 11 cycles. One entry per CDR3 protein, called by TCRdb with MiXCR from the 5' RACE reads. Among 1.5 million to 2 million distinct CDR3 sequences listed, roughly 30% were seen once. Peripheral blood, ten milliliters per donor, was collected. Extractions gave at least 5 micrograms of total RNA per sample. There are 15 residues in the CDR3. Germline V gives CDR1 SEHNR, CDR2 FQNEAQ (reference sequence). The J segment lost 2 bases and the V segment lost 5 bases, leaving 9 bases of the junction unmatched. This clonotype was seen a few times. What it binds is unknown. Findings and limits, study-wide: Naive and antigen-experienced cells were not separated, limiting conclusive comparison.

The specimen sequenced was blood. The TCR originated in a woman in her thirties in good health. The chain couples TRBV7-9 to TRBJ2-7; 7 bases are a match to TRBD1. The CDR3, as DNA: TGTGCCAGCAGCCCACCGGGACAGATGACCTACGAGCAGTACTTC. Protein product: CASSPPGQMTYEQYF.